This T cell receptor (beta chain) was found in a study of blood T cell repertoires in COVID-19. The overall study: The United States, Italy and Spain provided the acute and convalescent COVID-19 samples. PBMCs, B-cell-depleted T cells, or T cells provided the cDNA or gDNA that made up the material.

Authors' methods: Reference gene primer amplification yielded estimated nucleated cell counts. The protocol was immunoSEQ multiplex PCR, while the TCRdb copy is restricted to in-frame clones and leaves out a portion. Clone size and V and J calls were adopted from that table, with D and trimming inferred from the DNA. The repertoire holds about 200,000 clones, with about nine tenths as singletons. Sequencing was done on a sample of peripheral blood. The sequence was obtained from a man aged 40-49 years with acute or convalescent COVID-19.

The CDR3 protein is CASSLTLAGGYTGELFF. In DNA form, the CDR3 reads TGTGCCAGCAGTCTAACCTTAGCGGGGGGGTACACCGGGGAGCTGTTTTTT. The chain uses TRBV27 and TRBJ2-2, with TRBD2 identical over 11 bases. Germline V gene sequence: CDR1 MNHEY, CDR2 SMNVEV (reference sequence). The J segment lost 3 bases and the V segment lost 5 bases, leaving 8 bases of the junction unmatched. The CDR3 length is 17 residues.